This entry concerns a single T cell receptor beta chain. Its antigen remains unknown. This table comes from immunoSEQ multiplex PCR, and its TCRdb copy is limited to in-frame clones, with some not included. Of some 10,000 clones in the sample, about nine tenths were seen once. This specimen belongs to a study of PD-1 blockade in mismatch repair-deficient tumors. Study results and limitations: Three of seven peptides expanded clones, giving 130 to 150 unique blood TCRs.

Time point reported: roughly 9-day in vitro stimulation with candidate neoantigen peptide 3. Mismatch repair deficiency was confirmed in all patients, by PCR or immunohistochemistry. Six or seven ELISpot-reactive neoantigen peptides each drove a roughly 9-day in vitro stimulation. From germline, CDR1 is SNHLY and CDR2 FYNNEI. This CDR3 region has 16 residues. Trimming took 3 bases from V and 2 from J; bases not matched to a gene: 4. V is TRBV2 and J is TRBJ2-3, with 11 bases that match TRBD2. Sequencing used cells cultured in vitro, obtained from a patient treated with pembrolizumab. This sequence originates from an adult with mismatch repair-deficient cancer. Here the CDR3 DNA reads TGTGCCAGCAGTGAGGGACTAGCGGAACTCACAGATACGCAGTATTTT. Protein product: CASSEGLAELTDTQYF.